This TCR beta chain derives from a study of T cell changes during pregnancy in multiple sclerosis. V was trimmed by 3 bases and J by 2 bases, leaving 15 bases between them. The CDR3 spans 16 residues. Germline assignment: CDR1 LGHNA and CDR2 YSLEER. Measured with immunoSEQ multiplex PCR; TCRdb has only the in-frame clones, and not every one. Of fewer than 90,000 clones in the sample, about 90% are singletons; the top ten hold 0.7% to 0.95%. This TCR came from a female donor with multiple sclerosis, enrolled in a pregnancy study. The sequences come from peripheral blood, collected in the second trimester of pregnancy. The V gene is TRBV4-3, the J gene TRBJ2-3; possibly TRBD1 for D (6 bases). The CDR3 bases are TGCGCCAGCAGCCATAAGGCAGGGGACCCCACAGATACGCAGTATTTT. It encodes CASSHKAGDPTDTQYF.